This T cell receptor beta chain was obtained from a study of blood T cell repertoires in COVID-19. Study-level information: Nucleic acid was either cDNA or gDNA, and it came from T cells, B-cell-depleted T cells, or PBMCs.

V lost 0 bases and J lost 1, with 6 bases in between. This CDR3 region has 14 residues. CDR1 SGHDT and CDR2 YYEEEE come from the germline V gene. The repertoire was sequenced with immunoSEQ multiplex PCR; TCRdb's copy has only in-frame clones and lacks some. The table records about 200,000 clones, around 81% of them present only once. Those enrolled, adults aged about 18 to 89 years, came from roughly 22 US areas. The receptor's source is a woman between 45 and 60 years old with acute COVID-19. The genes are TRBV5-6 and TRBJ2-3; D remains unclear. Sequencing input: PBMCs or T cells enriched from blood (not recorded which). CDR3 protein: CASSLAAGTDTQYF. The CDR3 region has the DNA TGTGCCAGCAGCTTGGCCGCGGGCACAGATACGCAGTATTTT. The whole variable domain, remainder taken from reference TRBV5-6 and TRBJ2-3, is DAGVTQSPTHLIKTRGQQVTLRCSPKSGHDTVSWYQQALGQGPQFIFQYYEEEERQRGNFPDRFSGHQFPNYSSELNVNALLLGDSALYLCASSLAAGTDTQYFGPGTRLTVL.